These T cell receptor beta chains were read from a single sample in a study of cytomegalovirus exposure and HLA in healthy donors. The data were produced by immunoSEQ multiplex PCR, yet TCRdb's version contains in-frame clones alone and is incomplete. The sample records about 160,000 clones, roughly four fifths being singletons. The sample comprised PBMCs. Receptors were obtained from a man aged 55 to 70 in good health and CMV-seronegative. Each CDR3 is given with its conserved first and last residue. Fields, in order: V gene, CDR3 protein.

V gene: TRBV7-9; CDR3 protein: CSSSQTPGTGGSSPLHF
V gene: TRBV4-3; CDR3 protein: CASSQERNLAANEQFF
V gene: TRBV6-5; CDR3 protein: CASSYSLGHYGYTF
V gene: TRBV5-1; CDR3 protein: CASSLAGTGGEPQHF
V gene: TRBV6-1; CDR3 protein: CATDRDPSKNIQYF
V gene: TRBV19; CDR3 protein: CASSISPSSYNEQFF
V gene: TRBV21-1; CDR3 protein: CASSNLAGYNYNEQFF
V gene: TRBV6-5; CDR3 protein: CASNLDRAGEQYF
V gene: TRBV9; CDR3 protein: CASNTGTGSYEQYF
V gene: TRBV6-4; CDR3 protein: CASSDIAGANNEQFF
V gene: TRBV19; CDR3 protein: CASTRDRAFGTEAFF
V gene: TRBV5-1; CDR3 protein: CASSPVAGVGEQYF
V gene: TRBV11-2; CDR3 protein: CASSLLGGGEAFF
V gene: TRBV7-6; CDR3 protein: CASSLALQGDEQFF
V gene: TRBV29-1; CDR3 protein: CSVVAGGQETQYF
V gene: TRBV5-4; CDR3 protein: CASSLGPDWNYEQYF
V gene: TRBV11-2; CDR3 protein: CASSLVLTSVLTDTQYF
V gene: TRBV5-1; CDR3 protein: CASSIVRGGPNEQFF
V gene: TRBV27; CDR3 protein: CASSPLGAVETQYF
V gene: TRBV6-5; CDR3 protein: CASSLVIAEYNEQFF
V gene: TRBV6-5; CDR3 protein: CASSSPGHSSTF
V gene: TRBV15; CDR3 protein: CATSRDPGSEQYF
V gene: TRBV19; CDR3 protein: CASILQGAGYGYTF
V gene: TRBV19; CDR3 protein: CASSAQGGNEQFF
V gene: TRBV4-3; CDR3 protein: CASSQDLTGGSGANVLTF
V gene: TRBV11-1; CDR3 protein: CASSSFRGQPYEQYF
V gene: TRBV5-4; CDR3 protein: CASSPGGRQGASEQYF